The 30 T cell receptor beta chains in this list originate from one sample, sequenced in a study of monozygotic twins with inflammatory bowel disease. TCRdb reprocessed the 5' RACE reads and keeps a single row for each CDR3 protein, giving no DNA. This table lists approximately 150,000 distinct CDR3 sequences. Sequencing used blood. These receptors came from a human donor with ulcerative colitis or Crohn's disease, or a healthy co-twin of an affected twin (not recorded which).

The genes are TRBV27 and TRBJ2-7. This CDR3 spans 15 amino acids. In germline, CDR1 is MNHEY, CDR2 SMNVEV (reference sequence). The CDR3 spells CASRRRGPEVYEQYF.

This rearrangement joins TRBV29-1 to TRBJ1-3. Germline V CDR1 and CDR2: SQVTM, ANQGSEA. The CDR3 runs to 14 residues. The CDR3 sequence: CSVENRATGNTIYF.

This sequence joins TRBV6-2 or TRBV6-3 and TRBJ2-3; the D call of TRBD2 rests on TCRdb alone, since no DNA is present to check it. CDR1 is MNHEY, CDR2 SVGEGT, per germline. The CDR3 totals 15 residues. The CDR3 spells CASNLLAGFGDTQYF.

The chain links TRBV5-1 to TRBJ2-3; without DNA, the TCRdb call of TRBD1 cannot be checked. The CDR3 loop spans 15 amino acids. Germline V gene lookup returns CDR1 SGHRS and CDR2 YFSETQ. CDR3 sequence: CASSYGSTGSDTQYF. The whole variable domain, remainder taken from reference TRBV5-1 and TRBJ2-3, is KAGVTQTPRYLIKTRGQQVTLSCSPISGHRSVSWYQQTPGQGLQFLFEYFSETQRNKGNFPGRFSGRQFSNSRSEMNVSTLELGDSALYLCASSYGSTGSDTQYFGPGTRLTVL.

The chain combines TRBV14 with TRBJ2-2; TCRdb lists TRBD2, though no DNA is available to test this call. CDR1 is SGHDN and CDR2 is FVKESK in the germline V gene. The CDR3 is 18 residues long. The CDR3 region is CASSQSSGRAAYTGELFF. The whole variable domain, filled in from reference TRBV14 and TRBJ2-2, reads EAGVTQFPSHSVIEKGQTVTLRCDPISGHDNLYWYRRVMGKEIKFLLHFVKESKQDESGMPNNRFLAERTGGTYSTLKVQPAELEDSGVYFCASSQSSGRAAYTGELFFGEGSRLTVL.

The rearrangement links TRBV28 to TRBJ2-7; without DNA, the TCRdb call of TRBD1 cannot be checked. Germline lookup yields CDR1 MDHEN and CDR2 SYDVKM. CDR3 size: 16 residues. CDR3 sequence reads: CASSHPPTPNFGEQYF.

The V and J genes are TRBV6-2 or TRBV6-3 and TRBJ2-6; TCRdb returns TRBD1, unconfirmable since there is no DNA. This CDR3 is built from 20 residues. Germline V CDR1 and CDR2: MNHEY, SVGEGT. The CDR3 loop reads CASSYSLAEGALTGANVLTF.

The CDR3 region is CSANTGYGNTIYF. The J gene is TRBJ1-3, the V gene TRBV20-1; TCRdb names TRBD1, which stays unverified in the absence of DNA. Germline loops: CDR1 DFQATT, CDR2 SNEGSKA (reference sequence). This CDR3 comprises 13 residues.

The chain joins TRBV6-2 or TRBV6-3 to TRBJ1-1. Germline values: CDR1 MNHEY, CDR2 SVGEGT. This CDR3 region has 15 residues. The CDR3 here is CASGPLWVGPTEAFF.

The genes are TRBV6-1 and TRBJ2-2; TCRdb names TRBD2, which stays unverified in the absence of DNA. Germline CDR1 reads MNHNS; CDR2 reads SASEGT. This CDR3 has 17 residues. CDR3 in amino acids: CASSDTLAGGNTGELFF.

The gene calls are TRBV20-1 and TRBJ1-5; TCRdb designates TRBD1, a call that cannot be tested without DNA. The germline CDR1 and CDR2 sequences are DFQATT and SNEGSKA (reference sequence). The CDR3 consists of 14 residues. CDR3 in amino acids: CSASQQGRNQPQHF.

The rearrangement joins TRBV7-3 to TRBJ2-3; absent DNA, TCRdb's TRBD1 call cannot be checked. Germline V CDR1 and CDR2: SGHTA, FQGTGA. This CDR3 is 18 amino acids long. This CDR3 reads CASSEQGISSSSTDTQYF.

V usage is TRBV5-6 and J usage is TRBJ2-3. The CDR3 covers 13 residues. The germline CDR1 and CDR2 sequences are SGHDT and YYEEEE. The chain's CDR3 is CASSLRSADTQYF.

This sequence joins TRBV5-1 and TRBJ1-6; lacking DNA, the TRBD1 call made by TCRdb goes unchecked. Germline V gives CDR1 SGHRS, CDR2 YFSETQ. The CDR3 is 15 residues long. CDR3 region: CASSSKAGGDSPLHF.

J is TRBJ2-2 and V is TRBV25-1. There are 13 residues in the CDR3. Germline V lookup: CDR1 MGHDK, CDR2 SYGVNS. CDR3 in amino acids: CASSLFNTGELFF.

V usage is TRBV7-2 and J usage is TRBJ1-5. The CDR3 runs to 14 residues. The germline V gene encodes CDR1 SGHTA and CDR2 FQGNSA. The CDR3 sequence: CASSPFNSNQPQHF. The full variable domain, its missing parts supplied by reference TRBV7-2 and TRBJ1-5, is GAGVSQSPSNKVTEKGKDVELRCDPISGHTALYWYRQSLGQGLEFLIYFQGNSAPDKSGLPSDRFSAERTGGSVSTLTIQRTQQEDSAVYLCASSPFNSNQPQHFGDGTRLSIL.

V gene TRBV5-1 combines with J gene TRBJ1-2; TCRdb's D call of TRBD1 is untestable without DNA. Germline loops: CDR1 SGHRS, CDR2 YFSETQ. CDR3 length: 18 residues. The CDR3 loop reads CASSLVSGASVQNYGYTF. Combining the CDR3 with reference TRBV5-1 and TRBJ1-2 gives the whole variable domain KAGVTQTPRYLIKTRGQQVTLSCSPISGHRSVSWYQQTPGQGLQFLFEYFSETQRNKGNFPGRFSGRQFSNSRSEMNVSTLELGDSALYLCASSLVSGASVQNYGYTFGSGTRLTVV.

The rearrangement joins TRBV20-1 to TRBJ1-5. The CDR3 runs to 12 residues. Germline CDR1 DFQATT, CDR2 SNEGSKA (reference sequence). This CDR3 reads CSARHPNQPQHF.

The chain couples TRBV28 to TRBJ2-1; the TCRdb D gene call, TRBD2, has no DNA to confirm it. The CDR3 totals 13 residues. Germline V lookup: CDR1 MDHEN, CDR2 SYDVKM. The CDR3 loop reads CASSRLAANEQFF.

J is TRBJ1-2 and V is TRBV28. The germline V gene encodes CDR1 MDHEN and CDR2 SYDVKM. CDR3 length equals 11 residues. The CDR3 loop is CASGMGYGYTF.

The V and J genes are TRBV12-3 or TRBV12-4 and TRBJ2-2; TCRdb proposes TRBD1, but this gene call is untestable without DNA. The CDR3 sequence is 14 residues long. CDR3 residues: CASTPVSRLGELFF.

The chain employs TRBV30 and TRBJ1-5; the TCRdb D gene call, TRBD1, has no DNA to confirm it. The CDR3 contains 14 residues. Per the germline V gene, CDR1 is GTSNPN and CDR2 is SVGIG (reference sequence). The CDR3 sequence: CAWSLHRETQPQHF.

The chain couples TRBV25-1 to TRBJ2-7; the D call from TCRdb, TRBD1, cannot be confirmed without DNA. This CDR3 has 14 amino acids. Looked up from germline, CDR1 is MGHDK and CDR2 is SYGVNS. This chain's CDR3 is CASSAGQGAYEQYF.

This chain's CDR3 is CSARPWTLFDEQYF. This rearrangement joins TRBV20-1 to TRBJ2-7; the TRBD1 assignment by TCRdb is unverifiable without DNA. This CDR3 comprises 14 residues. CDR1 is DFQATT and CDR2 is SNEGSKA in the germline V gene (reference sequence).

The gene calls are TRBV18 and TRBJ1-3. The CDR3 is 15 residues long. The germline V gene encodes CDR1 KGHSH and CDR2 LQKENI. This chain's CDR3 is CASSPPTVSGNTIYF.

The V and J genes are TRBV6-1 and TRBJ1-5; the D call of TRBD1 rests on TCRdb alone, since no DNA is present to check it. The CDR3 spans 15 residues. The germline V gene has CDR1 MNHNS and CDR2 SASEGT. The CDR3 loop is CASSALDRGNQPQHF.

The chain uses TRBV28 and TRBJ2-6. The CDR3 runs 15 residues. The V gene's germline CDR1 is MDHEN and CDR2 SYDVKM. The CDR3: CASSPRGSGANVLTF. Together with reference TRBV28 and TRBJ2-6, the CDR3 gives the full variable domain: DVKVTQSSRYLVKRTGEKVFLECVQDMDHENMFWYRQDPGLGLRLIYFSYDVKMKEKGDIPEGYSVSREKKERFSLILESASTNQTSMYLCASSPRGSGANVLTFGAGSRLTVL.

J is TRBJ2-1 and V is TRBV28; there is no DNA to check the TCRdb D call of TRBD1. The CDR3 covers 14 residues. Germline assignment: CDR1 MDHEN and CDR2 SYDVKM. This chain's CDR3 is CASTLGTIYNEQFF.

This chain connects TRBV7-9 to TRBJ2-1; with no DNA, the TCRdb D assignment of TRBD2 cannot be verified. Germline V lookup: CDR1 SEHNR, CDR2 FQNEAQ (reference sequence). The CDR3 is 16 residues long. The chain's CDR3 is CASRVTSGGSRNEQFF. The whole variable domain, filled in from reference TRBV7-9 and TRBJ2-1, reads DTGVSQNPRHKITKRGQNVTFRCDPISEHNRLYWYRQTLGQGPEFLTYFQNEAQLEKSRLLSDRFSAERPKGSFSTLEIQRTEQGDSAMYLCASRVTSGGSRNEQFFGPGTRLTVL.

CDR3 amino acids: CASSVRQGGDEQYF. The chain uses TRBV9 and TRBJ2-7; TCRdb proposes TRBD1, but this gene call is untestable without DNA. Germline loops: CDR1 SGDLS, CDR2 YYNGEE. The CDR3 is 14 amino acids.